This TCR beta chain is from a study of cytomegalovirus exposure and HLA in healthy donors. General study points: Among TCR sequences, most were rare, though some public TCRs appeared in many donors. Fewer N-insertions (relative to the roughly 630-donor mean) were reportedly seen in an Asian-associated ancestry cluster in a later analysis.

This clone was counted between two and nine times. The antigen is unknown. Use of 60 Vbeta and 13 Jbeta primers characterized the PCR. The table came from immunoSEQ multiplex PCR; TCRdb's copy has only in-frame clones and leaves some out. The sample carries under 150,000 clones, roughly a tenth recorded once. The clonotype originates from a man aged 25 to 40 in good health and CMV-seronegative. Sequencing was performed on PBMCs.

The CDR3 loop reads CASRPGQGDTGELFF. In nucleotides, the CDR3 is TGTGCCAGCCGTCCGGGACAGGGGGACACCGGGGAGCTGTTTTTT. The chain couples TRBV6-5 to TRBJ2-2; 11 bases match TRBD1. Germline V gives CDR1 MNHEY, CDR2 SVGAGI. The ends lost 8 bases at V and 3 bases at J; junction bases unmatched: 5. CDR3 length: 15 residues.